Shown below are 22 T cell receptor beta chains from a single sample sequenced in a study of T cells in Graves' hyperthyroidism and ophthalmopathy. The source material, RNA transcripts, was used to amplify TCR beta CDR3 regions. The HTBI primer set drove a first-round RT-PCR of the TCR CDR3. TCRdb reanalysed the multiplex PCR reads using MiXCR and keeps one entry per CDR3 protein. Of some 620,000 distinct CDR3 sequences detected, 15% to 20% appear once; the ten largest clones hold around 4%. The sample comprised blood. The receptors come from a woman aged 25 to 45 with Graves' hyperthyroidism.

The sample holds a few counts of this clonotype. The J gene is TRBJ1-5, the V gene TRBV19; TRBD1 matches at 9 bases. In germline, CDR1 is LNHDA, CDR2 SQIVND (reference sequence). The CDR3 is made up of 16 amino acids. The trim removed 5 bases at V and 2 bases at J, leaving 7 bases unmatched. The CDR3 sequence is CASSPSDRGGNQPQHF. The CDR3 DNA reads TGTGCCAGTAGTCCCTCGGACAGGGGAGGCAATCAGCCCCAGCATTTT.

This clonotype was counted many times. V gene TRBV12-3 or TRBV12-4 combines with J gene TRBJ2-7, with D hard to call. This CDR3 comprises 12 residues. V was shortened by 5 bases and J by 4 bases, with 9 bases between the two germline ends. CDR3 nucleotides: TGTGCCAGCAGTAACATACAGTACGAGCAGTACTTC. Encoded protein: CASSNIQYEQYF.

This clonotype has ten or more counts. The J gene is TRBJ2-6, the V gene TRBV7-2; D gene unclear. V dropped 5 bases and J dropped 4 bases, with 9 bases sitting between them. Germline loops: CDR1 SGHTA, CDR2 FQGNSA. This CDR3 contains 14 residues. The chain's CDR3 is CASSEKLGANVLTF. DNA of the CDR3: TGTGCCAGCAGCGAAAAACTCGGGGCCAACGTCCTGACTTTC.

The rearrangement joins TRBV6-1 to TRBJ2-7; D unclear. The V gene lost 1 base and the J gene lost 2 bases, with 12 bases spanning the gap. Germline V gene lookup returns CDR1 MNHNS and CDR2 SASEGT. The CDR3 extends over 15 amino acids. Here the CDR3 DNA reads TGTGCCAGCAGTGAAGAGGGCGGCTCGGCCTACGAGCAGTACTTC. Amino acid sequence: CASSEEGGSAYEQYF.

The chain uses TRBV28 and TRBJ2-6, with D perhaps being TRBD1 or TRBD2 (5 bases each). This CDR3 comprises 16 residues. Between the trimmed V and J ends, which lost 6 bases and 4 bases, there was a span of 16 bases. Germline V gives CDR1 MDHEN, CDR2 SYDVKM. CDR3 DNA sequence: TGTGCCAGCAGCCCAGCCCGGGGACCCGGGGCCAACGTCCTGACTTTC. It codes for CASSPARGPGANVLTF.

Ten or more counts support this clonotype. The chain has TRBV11-2 and TRBJ2-5, with 10 bases identical to TRBD2. V lost 0 bases to trimming and J lost 5 bases; unmatched junction nucleotides: 12. The length of the CDR3 is 18 residues. Germline lookup yields CDR1 SGHAT and CDR2 FQNNGV. Here the CDR3 DNA reads TGTGCCAGCAGCTTAGATCCCCCTAGCGGGAGAAGGATGGAGACCCAGTACTTC. As protein: CASSLDPPSGRRMETQYF. Using reference TRBV11-2 and TRBJ2-5 for the parts outside the CDR3, the full variable domain is EAGVAQSPRYKIIEKRQSVAFWCNPISGHATLYWYQQILGQGPKLLIQFQNNGVVDDSQLPKDRFSAERLKGVDSTLKIQPAKLEDSAVYLCASSLDPPSGRRMETQYFGPGTRLLVL.

This clonotype was recorded at least ten times. The V call is TRBV12-3 or TRBV12-4, the J call TRBJ2-3; a weak D match, TRBD2 (5 bases). The CDR3 totals 15 residues. V lost 2 bases and J 2 bases, leaving 11 bases between the germline ends. In DNA form, the CDR3 reads TGTGCCAGCAGTTTAATGCGAGGGATCACAGATACGCAGTATTTT. Protein product: CASSLMRGITDTQYF.

This chain uses TRBV5-1 with TRBJ2-1, with TRBD1 identical over 7 bases. CDR1 is SGHRS and CDR2 is YFSETQ in the germline V gene. J gave up 7 bases and V 5 bases, and 9 bases lay outside the gene matches. The CDR3 totals 14 residues. CDR3 protein: CASRRATGFNEQFF. In DNA, the CDR3 is TGCGCCAGCAGGCGAGCGACAGGGTTTAATGAGCAGTTCTTC.

A word on this clonotype: A read error may explain this, as a much larger clone is one base away. J is TRBJ2-5 and V is TRBV20-1; no definite D call. Germline V gives CDR1 DFQATT, CDR2 SNEGSKA (reference sequence). The CDR3 has 14 residues. The CDR3 DNA follows: TGCAGCCCCAAACCCTTTCGAGGACAAGAGACCCAGTACTTC. It specifies CSPKPFRGQETQYF.

This clonotype was detected many times. This chain connects TRBV11-1 to TRBJ2-1; D gene ambiguous. This CDR3 spans 13 amino acids. The germline gives CDR1 SGHAT, CDR2 FQDESV (reference sequence). Trimming left V 3 bases short and J 4 bases short, with 7 bases between. The CDR3 nucleotides read TGTGCCAGCAGCTTGTGGGTGTACAATGAGCAGTTCTTC. Residues: CASSLWVYNEQFF.

V gene TRBV5-1 combines with J gene TRBJ2-6, with D hard to call. This CDR3 comprises 16 residues. Germline loops: CDR1 SGHRS, CDR2 YFSETQ. Trimming took 4 bases from V and 2 from J, leaving 13 bases between them. CDR3 sequence reads: CASSPESRAGANVLTF. CDR3 in DNA: TGCGCCAGCAGCCCAGAGTCCCGCGCTGGGGCCAACGTCCTGACTTTC.

This clonotype was counted a few times. The chain uses TRBV30 and TRBJ2-1; 7 positions agree with TRBD2. The V gene end was trimmed by 1 base and the J gene end by 3 bases; junction bases not matched to a gene: 3. The CDR3 is 14 residues long. CDR1 GTSNPN and CDR2 SVGIG come from the germline V gene (reference sequence). The CDR3 bases are TGTGCCTGGAGTGGGGGGGGAGGCTACAATGAGCAGTTCTTC. Translated, it gives CAWSGGGGYNEQFF.

The chain uses TRBV19 and TRBJ2-2, with 8 bases identical to TRBD2. The germline V gene encodes CDR1 LNHDA and CDR2 SQIVND (reference sequence). V trimming: 7 bases; J trimming: 4 bases; junction bases outside the gene matches: 8. The CDR3 runs to 15 residues. The CDR3 spells CASTYGLAGTGELFF. The CDR3 region has the DNA TGTGCCAGTACCTACGGACTAGCCGGCACCGGGGAGCTGTTTTTT.

This chain links TRBV5-1 with TRBJ2-2; 8 bases map to TRBD2. V lost 3 bases to trimming and J lost 0 bases; unmatched junction nucleotides: 4. There are 16 residues in the CDR3. The V gene's germline CDR1 is SGHRS and CDR2 YFSETQ. Here the CDR3 DNA reads TGCGCCAGCAGCTCTATAGCGGGATCGAACACCGGGGAGCTGTTTTTT. Amino acids: CASSSIAGSNTGELFF.

This clonotype was seen more than once but under ten times. The rearrangement joins TRBV24-1 to TRBJ1-5; D is ambiguous. The CDR3 has 15 amino acids. Germline V gene lookup returns CDR1 KGHDR and CDR2 SFDVKD. V was cut by 3 bases and J by 0 bases, with 8 bases left in between. In DNA, the CDR3 is TGTGCCACCAGTGATGGGTATTATAGCAATCAGCCCCAGCATTTT. Protein sequence: CATSDGYYSNQPQHF.

Notes on this clonotype: This may be a read error: a much more frequent sequence differs by one nucleotide. The chain has TRBV12-3 or TRBV12-4 and TRBJ1-4, with D perhaps matching TRBD1 (5 bases). The CDR3 totals 17 residues. In DNA, the CDR3 is TGTGCCAGCGGTTTCGCCAGTGGGGACGTAAACATCGAAAAACTGTTTTTT. The encoded protein is CASGFASGDVNIEKLFF.

This clonotype was seen many times. The chain recombines TRBV19 with TRBJ1-4; a possible D gene is TRBD1 (6 bases). Trimming shortened V by 7 bases and J by 2 bases, and 17 bases separated the two germline ends. The germline CDR1 and CDR2 sequences are LNHDA and SQIVND (reference sequence). The length of the CDR3 is 16 residues. CDR3 bases: TGTGCCAGTACTTCCCTACAGGGATCGACTAATGAAAAACTGTTTTTT. It codes for CASTSLQGSTNEKLFF.

Remarks on this clonotype: This may stem from a read error, because a much larger clone lies one nucleotide away. The chain employs TRBV27 and TRBJ2-7; perhaps TRBD2 as D (5 bases). The germline V and J ends were trimmed by 2 bases and 3 bases, with 17 bases remaining between them. The germline CDR1 and CDR2 sequences are MNHEY and SMNVEV (reference sequence). CDR3 length: 16 residues. CDR3 DNA: TGTGCCAGCAGTTTACTCGGGGATCCTTTCAGCTACGAGCAGTACTTC. Its protein product is CASSLLGDPFSYEQYF.

This sequence joins TRBV12-3 or TRBV12-4 and TRBJ1-1; 9 bases agree with TRBD1. This CDR3 region has 15 residues. Germline trimming cut 6 bases from V and 0 bases from J; bases unmatched to any gene: 5. DNA for the CDR3: TGTGCCAGCAGCCCGACAGGGGGAGTGAACACTGAAGCTTTCTTT. Its protein product is CASSPTGGVNTEAFF.

This chain connects TRBV5-1 to TRBJ2-2; D gene unclear. The CDR3 spans 14 residues. V lost 3 bases, J lost 6 bases, and 12 bases lay in between. Germline CDR1 is SGHRS and CDR2 is YFSETQ. In nucleotides, the CDR3 is TGCGCCAGCAGCTCGGCCCTGGAATCCGGGGAGCTGTTTTTT. Translating it yields CASSSALESGELFF.

This chain links TRBV12-3 or TRBV12-4 with TRBJ1-1; D is unclear. This CDR3 has 14 amino acids. Trimming removed 3 bases from V and 1 base from J, with 9 bases in between. The CDR3 nucleotides read TGTGCCAGCAGTTTCTTGGACCGGAACACTGAAGCTTTCTTT. Its protein product is CASSFLDRNTEAFF.

This clonotype was observed many times. The gene calls are TRBV6-1 and TRBJ2-1; 7 bases fit TRBD1. J was trimmed by 3 bases and V by 3 bases; bases with no gene match: 8. There are 16 residues in the CDR3. Germline V lookup: CDR1 MNHNS, CDR2 SASEGT. CDR3 bases: TGTGCCAGCAGTGAGAGACCCGGGACAGACTACAATGAGCAGTTCTTC. Amino acids: CASSERPGTDYNEQFF.